This T cell receptor (beta chain) appears in the sequencing data of a study of cytomegalovirus exposure and HLA in healthy donors. Each donor was nominally healthy when sampled (though unrecorded immune exposures were likely). In the PCR, 60 Vbeta and 13 Jbeta primers were used. Assay used: immunoSEQ multiplex PCR; TCRdb lists only in-frame clones, some missing. In the table there are roughly 100,000 clones, about 9.5% of which are singletons. This clone was counted ten times or more. Its matching antigen is unknown. Study-wide points: Earlier results showed most TCR beta V segments being productive about 87% or about 30% of the time. Later analysis identified about 17,000 TCR beta sequences associated with HLA alleles, using a false discovery rate threshold of 0.05.

Sequencing was performed on PBMCs. This TCR was sampled from a man in his forties in good health and CMV-seropositive.

The CDR3 coding sequence is TGCGCCAGCAGCCAAGGGCGGGAATACGAGCAGTACTTC. Translation gives CASSQGREYEQYF. The chain employs TRBV4-1 and TRBJ2-7; TRBD2 is a possible D gene (6 bases). V was pared by 1 base and J by 4 bases, with 8 bases between. CDR1 MGHRA and CDR2 YSYEKL come from the germline V gene. The CDR3 extends over 13 amino acids.